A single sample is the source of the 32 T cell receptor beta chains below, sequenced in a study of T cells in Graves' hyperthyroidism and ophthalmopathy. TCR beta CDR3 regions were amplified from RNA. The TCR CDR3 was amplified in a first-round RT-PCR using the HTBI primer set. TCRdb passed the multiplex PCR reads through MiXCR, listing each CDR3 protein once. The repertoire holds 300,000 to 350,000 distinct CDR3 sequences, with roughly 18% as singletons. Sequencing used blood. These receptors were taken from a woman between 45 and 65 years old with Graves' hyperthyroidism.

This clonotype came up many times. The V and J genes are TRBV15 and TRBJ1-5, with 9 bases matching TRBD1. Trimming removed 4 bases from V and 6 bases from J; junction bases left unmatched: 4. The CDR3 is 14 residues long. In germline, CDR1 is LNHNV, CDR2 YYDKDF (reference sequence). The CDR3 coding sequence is TGTGCCACCAGCACGGGACAGGGCCCTCAGCCCCAGCATTTT. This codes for CATSTGQGPQPQHF.

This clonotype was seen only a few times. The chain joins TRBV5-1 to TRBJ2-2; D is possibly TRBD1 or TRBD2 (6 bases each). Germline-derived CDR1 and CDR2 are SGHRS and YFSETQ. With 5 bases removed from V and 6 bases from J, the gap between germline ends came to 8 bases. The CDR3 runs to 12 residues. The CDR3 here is CASREGAGELFF. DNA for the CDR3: TGCGCCAGCAGGGAGGGGGCCGGGGAGCTGTTTTTT.

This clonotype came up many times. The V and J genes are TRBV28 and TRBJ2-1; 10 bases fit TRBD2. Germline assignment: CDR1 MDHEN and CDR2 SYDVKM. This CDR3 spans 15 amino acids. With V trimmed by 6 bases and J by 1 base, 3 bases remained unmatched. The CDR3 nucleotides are TGTGCCAGCAGCCCAGCGGGAGGGTCCTACAATGAGCAGTTCTTC. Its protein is CASSPAGGSYNEQFF.

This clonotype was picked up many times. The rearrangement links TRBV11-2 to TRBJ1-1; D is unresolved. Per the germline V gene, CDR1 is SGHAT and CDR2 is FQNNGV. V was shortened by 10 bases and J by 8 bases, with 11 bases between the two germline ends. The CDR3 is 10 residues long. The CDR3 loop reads CATTRGEAFF. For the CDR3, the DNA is TGTGCCACCACCCGGGGAGAAGCTTTCTTT. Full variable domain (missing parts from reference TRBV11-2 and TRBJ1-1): EAGVAQSPRYKIIEKRQSVAFWCNPISGHATLYWYQQILGQGPKLLIQFQNNGVVDDSQLPKDRFSAERLKGVDSTLKIQPAKLEDSAVYLCATTRGEAFFGQGTRLTVV.

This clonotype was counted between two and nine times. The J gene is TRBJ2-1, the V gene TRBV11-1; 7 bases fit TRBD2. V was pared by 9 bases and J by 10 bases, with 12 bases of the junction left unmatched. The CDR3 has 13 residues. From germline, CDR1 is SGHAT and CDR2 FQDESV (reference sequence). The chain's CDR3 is CASSIAMGGEQFF. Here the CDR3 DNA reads TGTGCCAGTAGTATAGCAATGGGAGGGGAGCAGTTCTTC. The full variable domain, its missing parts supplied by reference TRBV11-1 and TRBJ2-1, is EAEVAQSPRYKITEKSQAVAFWCDPISGHATLYWYRQILGQGPELLVQFQDESVVDDSQLPKDRFSAERLKGVDSTLKIQPAELGDSAMYLCASSIAMGGEQFFGPGTRLTVL.

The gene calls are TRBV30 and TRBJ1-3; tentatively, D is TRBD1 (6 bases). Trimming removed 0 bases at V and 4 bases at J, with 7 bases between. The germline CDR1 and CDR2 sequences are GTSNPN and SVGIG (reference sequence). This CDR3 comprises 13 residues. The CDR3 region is CAWSVGGGNTIYF. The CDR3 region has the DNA TGTGCCTGGAGTGTAGGGGGAGGAAACACCATATATTTT.

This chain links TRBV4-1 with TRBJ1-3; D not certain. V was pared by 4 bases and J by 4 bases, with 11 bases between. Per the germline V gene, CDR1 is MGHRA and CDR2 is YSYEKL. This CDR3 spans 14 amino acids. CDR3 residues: CASSRSGAGNTIYF. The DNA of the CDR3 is TGCGCCAGCAGCCGGTCAGGAGCCGGAAACACCATATATTTT.

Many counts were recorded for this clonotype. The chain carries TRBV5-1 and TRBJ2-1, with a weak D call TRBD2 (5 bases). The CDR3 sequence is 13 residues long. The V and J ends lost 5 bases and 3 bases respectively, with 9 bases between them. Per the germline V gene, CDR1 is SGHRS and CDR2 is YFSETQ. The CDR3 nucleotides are TGCGCCAGCAGGGAGGCGGACTACAATGAGCAGTTCTTC. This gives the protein CASREADYNEQFF.

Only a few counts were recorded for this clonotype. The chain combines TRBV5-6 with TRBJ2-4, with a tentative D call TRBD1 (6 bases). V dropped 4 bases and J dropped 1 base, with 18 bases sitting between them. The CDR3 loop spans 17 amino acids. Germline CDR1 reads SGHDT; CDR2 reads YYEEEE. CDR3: CASSTDSAPRAKNIQYF. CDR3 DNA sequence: TGTGCCAGCAGCACGGACAGTGCCCCTAGGGCCAAAAACATTCAGTACTTC.

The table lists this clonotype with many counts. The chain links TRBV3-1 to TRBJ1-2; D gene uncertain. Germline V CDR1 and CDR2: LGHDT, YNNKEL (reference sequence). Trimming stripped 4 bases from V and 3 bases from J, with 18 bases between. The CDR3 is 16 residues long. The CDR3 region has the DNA TGTGCCAGCAGCCCCGGACCCCCTGACGGCTACTATGGCTACACCTTC. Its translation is CASSPGPPDGYYGYTF.

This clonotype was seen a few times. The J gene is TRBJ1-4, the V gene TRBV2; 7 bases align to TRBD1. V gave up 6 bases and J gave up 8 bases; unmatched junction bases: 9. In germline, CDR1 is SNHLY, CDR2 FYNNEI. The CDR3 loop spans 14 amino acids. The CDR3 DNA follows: TGTGCCAGCAGAGATGGGACAGTAGGCGAAAAACTGTTTTTT. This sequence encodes CASRDGTVGEKLFF.

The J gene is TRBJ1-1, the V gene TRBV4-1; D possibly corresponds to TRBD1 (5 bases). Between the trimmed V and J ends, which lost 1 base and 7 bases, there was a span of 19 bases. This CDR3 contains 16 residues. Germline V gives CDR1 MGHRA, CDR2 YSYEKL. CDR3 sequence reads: CASSQVPRGVGFEAFF. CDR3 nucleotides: TGCGCCAGCAGCCAAGTTCCAAGAGGGGTTGGGTTTGAAGCTTTCTTT.

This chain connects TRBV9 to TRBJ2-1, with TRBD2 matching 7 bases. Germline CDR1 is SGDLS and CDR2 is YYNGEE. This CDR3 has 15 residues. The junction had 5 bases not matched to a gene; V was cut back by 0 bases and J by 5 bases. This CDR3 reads CASSVESGNHNEQFF. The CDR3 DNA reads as TGTGCCAGCAGCGTAGAGAGCGGGAATCACAATGAGCAGTTCTTC.

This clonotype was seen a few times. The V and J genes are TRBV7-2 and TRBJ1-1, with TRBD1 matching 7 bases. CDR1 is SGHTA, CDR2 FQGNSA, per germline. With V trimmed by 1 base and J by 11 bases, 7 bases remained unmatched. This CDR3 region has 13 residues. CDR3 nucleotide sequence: TGTGCCAGCAGCTTAGGAGACGACAGGGACGCTTTCTTT. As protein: CASSLGDDRDAFF.

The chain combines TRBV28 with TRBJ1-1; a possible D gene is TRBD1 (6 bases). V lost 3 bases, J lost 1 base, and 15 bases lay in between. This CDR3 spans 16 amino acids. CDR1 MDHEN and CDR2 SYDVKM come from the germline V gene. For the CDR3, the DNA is TGTGCCAGCAGTTTCAAGCAAGGGACAACGAACACTGAAGCTTTCTTT. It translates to CASSFKQGTTNTEAFF.

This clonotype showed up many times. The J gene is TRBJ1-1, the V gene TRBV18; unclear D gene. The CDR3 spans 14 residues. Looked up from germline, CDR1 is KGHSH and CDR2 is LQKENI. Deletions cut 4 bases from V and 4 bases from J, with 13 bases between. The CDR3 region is CASSLLEGSTEAFF. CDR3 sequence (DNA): TGTGCCAGCTCACTACTTGAAGGGTCCACTGAAGCTTTCTTT.

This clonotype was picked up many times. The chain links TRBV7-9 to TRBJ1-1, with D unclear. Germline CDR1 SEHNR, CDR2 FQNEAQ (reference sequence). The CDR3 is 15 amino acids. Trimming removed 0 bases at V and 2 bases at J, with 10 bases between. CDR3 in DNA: TGTGCCAGCAGCTTAGCGCGTGCAGAAAACACTGAAGCTTTCTTT. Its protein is CASSLARAENTEAFF.

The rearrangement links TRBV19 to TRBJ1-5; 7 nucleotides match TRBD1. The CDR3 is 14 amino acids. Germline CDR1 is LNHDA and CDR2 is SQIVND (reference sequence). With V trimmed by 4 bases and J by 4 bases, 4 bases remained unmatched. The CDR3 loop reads CASSTGQLNQPQHF. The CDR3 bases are TGTGCCAGTAGTACGGGACAGCTAAATCAGCCCCAGCATTTT.

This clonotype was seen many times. CDR3 DNA sequence: TGTGCCAGCAGCCTATCGGGACAGGGCGTTAGTAATACTGAAGCTTTCTTT. Amino acid sequence: CASSLSGQGVSNTEAFF. The V call is TRBV3-1, the J call TRBJ1-1, with 9 bases identical to TRBD1. Per germline, CDR1 LGHDT and CDR2 YNNKEL (reference sequence). Trimming took 4 bases from V and 5 from J; bases not matched to a gene: 14. The CDR3 is 17 residues long.

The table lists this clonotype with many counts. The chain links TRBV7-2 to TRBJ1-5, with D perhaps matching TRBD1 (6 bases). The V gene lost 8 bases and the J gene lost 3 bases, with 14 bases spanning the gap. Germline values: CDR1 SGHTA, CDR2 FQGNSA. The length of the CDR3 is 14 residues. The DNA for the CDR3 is TGTGCCAGCGGGGGGGCGGGGAACAATCAGCCCCAGCATTTT. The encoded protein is CASGGAGNNQPQHF. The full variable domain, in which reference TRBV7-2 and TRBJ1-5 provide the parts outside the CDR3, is GAGVSQSPSNKVTEKGKDVELRCDPISGHTALYWYRQSLGQGLEFLIYFQGNSAPDKSGLPSDRFSAERTGGSVSTLTIQRTQQEDSAVYLCASGGAGNNQPQHFGDGTRLSIL.

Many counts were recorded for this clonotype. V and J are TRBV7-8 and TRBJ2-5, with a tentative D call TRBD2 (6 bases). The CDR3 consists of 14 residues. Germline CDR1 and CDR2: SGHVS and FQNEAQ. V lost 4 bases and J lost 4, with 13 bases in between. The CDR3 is CASSYPGLTETQYF. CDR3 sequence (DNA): TGTGCCAGCAGCTACCCGGGACTGACAGAGACCCAGTACTTC.

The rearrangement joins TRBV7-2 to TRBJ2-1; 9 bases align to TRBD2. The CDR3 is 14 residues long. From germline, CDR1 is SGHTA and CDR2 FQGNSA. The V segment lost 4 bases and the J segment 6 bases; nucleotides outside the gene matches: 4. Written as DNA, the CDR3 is TGTGCCAGCAGCTACCGTAGCGGGAGCAATGAGCAGTTCTTC. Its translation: CASSYRSGSNEQFF.

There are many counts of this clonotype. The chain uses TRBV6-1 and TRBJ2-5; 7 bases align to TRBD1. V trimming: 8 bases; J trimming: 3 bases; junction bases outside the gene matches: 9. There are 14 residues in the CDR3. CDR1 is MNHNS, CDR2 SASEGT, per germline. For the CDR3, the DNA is TGTGCCAGCGGGGAGACAGGGAAGAAAGAGACCCAGTACTTC. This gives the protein CASGETGKKETQYF.

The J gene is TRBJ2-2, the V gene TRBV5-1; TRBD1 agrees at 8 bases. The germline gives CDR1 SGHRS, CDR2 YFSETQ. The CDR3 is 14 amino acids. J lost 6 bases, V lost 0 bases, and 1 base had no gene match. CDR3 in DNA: TGCGCCAGCAGCTTGGAACAGGGGGCCGGGGAGCTGTTTTTT. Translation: CASSLEQGAGELFF.

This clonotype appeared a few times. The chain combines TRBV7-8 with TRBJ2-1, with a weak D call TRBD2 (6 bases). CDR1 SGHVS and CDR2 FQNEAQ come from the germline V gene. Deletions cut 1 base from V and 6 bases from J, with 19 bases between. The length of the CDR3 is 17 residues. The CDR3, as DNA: TGTGCCAGCAGCTTAGAAGGCGGGACCTACTTACGCAATGAGCAGTTCTTC. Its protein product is CASSLEGGTYLRNEQFF.

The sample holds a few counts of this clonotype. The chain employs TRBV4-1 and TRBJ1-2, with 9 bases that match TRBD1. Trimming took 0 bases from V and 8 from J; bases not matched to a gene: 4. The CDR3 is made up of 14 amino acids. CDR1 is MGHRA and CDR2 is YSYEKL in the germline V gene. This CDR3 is CASSQDRDRAGYTF. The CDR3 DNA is TGCGCCAGCAGCCAAGATCGGGACAGGGCCGGCTACACCTTC.

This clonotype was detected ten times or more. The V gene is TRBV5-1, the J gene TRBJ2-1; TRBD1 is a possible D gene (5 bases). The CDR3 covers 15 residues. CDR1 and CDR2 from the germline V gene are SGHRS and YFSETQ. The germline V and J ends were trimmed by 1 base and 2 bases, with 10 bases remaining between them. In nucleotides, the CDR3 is TGCGCCAGCAGCTTGTTTGCAGGGACCTACAATGAGCAGTTCTTC. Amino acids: CASSLFAGTYNEQFF.

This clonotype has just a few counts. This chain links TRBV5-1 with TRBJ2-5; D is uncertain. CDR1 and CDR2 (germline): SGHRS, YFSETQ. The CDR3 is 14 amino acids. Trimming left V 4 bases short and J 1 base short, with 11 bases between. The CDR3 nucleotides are TGCGCCAGCAGCCCGCACTCCCTCCAAGAGACCCAGTACTTC. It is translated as CASSPHSLQETQYF.

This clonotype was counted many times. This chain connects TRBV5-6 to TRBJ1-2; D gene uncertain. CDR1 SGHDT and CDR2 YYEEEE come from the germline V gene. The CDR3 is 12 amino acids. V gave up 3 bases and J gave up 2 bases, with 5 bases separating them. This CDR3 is CASSSDNYGYTF. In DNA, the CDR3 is TGTGCCAGCAGCTCGGACAACTATGGCTACACCTTC.

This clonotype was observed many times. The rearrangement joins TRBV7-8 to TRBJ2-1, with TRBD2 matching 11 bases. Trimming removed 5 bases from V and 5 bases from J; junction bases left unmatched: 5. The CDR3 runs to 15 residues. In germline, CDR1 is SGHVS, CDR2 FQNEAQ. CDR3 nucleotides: TGTGCCAGCAGCCACGGGACTAGCGGTAACAATGAGCAGTTCTTC. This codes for CASSHGTSGNNEQFF.

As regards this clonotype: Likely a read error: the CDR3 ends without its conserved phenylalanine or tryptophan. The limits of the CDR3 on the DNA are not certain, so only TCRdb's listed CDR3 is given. The CDR3 is CASSEGGGAMAG. V and J are TRBV2 and TRBJ1-1; the table calls TRBD1, which could not be checked here. The CDR3 is made up of 12 amino acids, end residues included. Germline lookup yields CDR1 SNHLY and CDR2 FYNNEI.

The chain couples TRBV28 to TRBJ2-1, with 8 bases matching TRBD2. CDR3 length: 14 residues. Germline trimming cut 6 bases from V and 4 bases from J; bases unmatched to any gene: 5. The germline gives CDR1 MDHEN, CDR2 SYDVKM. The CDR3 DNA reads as TGTGCCAGCAGCGCGGGAGGAAGGTACAATGAGCAGTTCTTC. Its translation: CASSAGGRYNEQFF.